This T cell receptor beta chain is drawn from a study of spatial heterogeneity in lung cancer. The wider study: After resection, follow-up PBMC samples were sequenced when available, at a median of roughly 24 months later. The average appearance count of each unique TCR and UMI combination in raw reads was more than eight. Study-level points and caveats: Ubiquitous expanded tumor TCRs appeared in blood more at resection than follow-up.

Trimming shortened V by 5 bases and J by 3 bases, and 9 bases separated the two germline ends. The germline gives CDR1 SEHNR, CDR2 FQNEAQ (reference sequence). The CDR3 runs 13 residues. This clonotype was seen a handful of times. The antigen is undetermined. TCRdb itself ran the 5' RACE reads through MiXCR, one entry per CDR3 protein. The data show about 120,000 distinct CDR3 sequences, about 12% seen once. This sample's time point: blood at routine non-recurrence follow-up after resection. Tumor, nontumor lung or frozen PBMC supplied whole RNA, sequenced without sorting. The J gene is TRBJ2-3, the V gene TRBV7-9; TRBD1 is a possible D gene (5 bases). This material consisted of PBMCs, taken at follow-up. The clonotype comes from a male donor with early-stage non-small cell lung cancer. The CDR3 reads CASSVSGTDTQYF. CDR3 DNA: TGTGCCAGCAGCGTTTCAGGGACAGATACGCAGTATTTT.